In this sample, the clone carrying this T cell receptor beta chain turned up a few times. What it recognizes is unknown. This sample was taken from a study of cytomegalovirus exposure and HLA in healthy donors. Study outcomes and limitations: Common viral pathogens (according to a later analysis) appeared linked to several of the most significant clusters. In a later analysis, HLA-C alleles had the fewest associated TCRs, DRB1 alleles the most. What a later analysis reportedly showed was that an Asian-associated ancestry cluster had fewer N-insertions than the approximately 670-donor mean. Information on immune exposure was restricted to one variable (CMV serostatus).

Trimming shortened V by 4 bases and J by 5 bases, and 12 bases separated the two germline ends. Per germline, CDR1 SGHNT and CDR2 YYREEE (reference sequence). The CDR3 consists of 14 residues. The PCR made use of 60 Vbeta and 13 Jbeta primers. Only in-frame clones appear in the TCRdb table, and some are missing; sequencing was by immunoSEQ multiplex PCR. The sample yields about 200,000 clones, approximately 80% seen once. The genes are TRBV5-4 and TRBJ2-2; a weak D match, TRBD1 (5 bases). Sequencing used PBMCs. The sequence came from a woman aged 30 to 39 in good health and CMV-seropositive. The DNA for the CDR3 is TGTGCCAGCAGCGCCTTTCAGGGAACCGGGGAGCTGTTTTTT. Translating gives CASSAFQGTGELFF.